This T cell receptor beta chain is drawn from a study of Ad26.COV2.S vaccination and SARS-CoV-2 variants. Documented treatment: 19 received Ad26.COV2.S at low or high dose, single or two shots; about 5 received placebo; per-sample allocation not given. Material that was analyzed had been drawn on day 63 after the first vaccine or placebo injection. Aged 18-55 years, donor was enrolled in Boston in about 2020. The study used a vaccine consisting of an Ad26 vector that expressed Wuhan-strain SARS-CoV-2 spike. The table came from immunoSEQ multiplex PCR; TCRdb's copy has only in-frame clones and leaves some out. Of some 370,000 clones in the sample, under 90% were seen once. The CDR3 spans 16 residues. Germline lookup yields CDR1 MNHNY and CDR2 SVGAGI (reference sequence). V lost 5 bases and J 0 bases, leaving 14 bases between the germline ends.

This receptor was taken from a person aged 18-60 years who received the Ad26.COV2.S COVID-19 vaccine or a placebo. The chain joins TRBV6-6 to TRBJ1-5, with D unclear. The sequences come from peripheral blood, collected in a trial of Ad26.COV2.S vaccine versus placebo. The CDR3 nucleotides read TGTGCCAGCAGTCGGATTACAGAATATAGCAATCAGCCCCAGCATTTT. Translation: CASSRITEYSNQPQHF.